This T cell receptor (beta chain) came from a study of T cell repertoires in cytomegalovirus infection. Across the whole study: Signatures in public TCR beta sequences pointed to both CMV infection and matching HLA type.

One entry per CDR3 protein results from TCRdb running MiXCR on the reads. The data show 310,000 or so distinct CDR3 sequences, over 20% seen once. The CDR3 is 14 residues long. Germline CDR1 is LNHDA and CDR2 is SQIVND (reference sequence). The V and J ends lost 5 bases and 8 bases respectively, with 18 bases between them. This clonotype was seen just once. The clonotype was recovered from a human donor in good health (CMV status not recorded). Some clones in this sample may be carry-over from other donors' samples. The specimen was PBMCs. The V gene is TRBV19, the J gene TRBJ1-2; D not resolved. CDR3 nucleotides: TGTGCCAGTAGTCCTGGATCTCAAACGGGCGGCTACACCTTC. Its protein is CASSPGSQTGGYTF.